Ten or more counts support the clone carrying this T cell receptor (beta chain). This sample was taken from a study of early T cells in non-severe SARS-CoV-2 infection. TCRdb fed the 5' RACE reads into MiXCR, producing one record per CDR3 protein. The repertoire holds about 46,000 distinct CDR3 sequences, with roughly 9.3% as singletons. The CDR3 runs to 15 residues. After removal of 6 bases from V and 3 bases from J, the junction contained 8 bases not matched to a gene. The V and J genes are TRBV12-3 or TRBV12-4 and TRBJ2-7; 10 nucleotides align to TRBD2. This clonotype was obtained from an adult who was a healthcare worker with PCR-confirmed SARS-CoV-2 infection or an uninfected control (not recorded which). Sequenced input: whole blood. The CDR3 loop is CASSLDGTSDYEQYF. In nucleotides, the CDR3 is TGTGCCAGCAGCCTCGACGGGACTAGCGACTACGAGCAGTACTTC.